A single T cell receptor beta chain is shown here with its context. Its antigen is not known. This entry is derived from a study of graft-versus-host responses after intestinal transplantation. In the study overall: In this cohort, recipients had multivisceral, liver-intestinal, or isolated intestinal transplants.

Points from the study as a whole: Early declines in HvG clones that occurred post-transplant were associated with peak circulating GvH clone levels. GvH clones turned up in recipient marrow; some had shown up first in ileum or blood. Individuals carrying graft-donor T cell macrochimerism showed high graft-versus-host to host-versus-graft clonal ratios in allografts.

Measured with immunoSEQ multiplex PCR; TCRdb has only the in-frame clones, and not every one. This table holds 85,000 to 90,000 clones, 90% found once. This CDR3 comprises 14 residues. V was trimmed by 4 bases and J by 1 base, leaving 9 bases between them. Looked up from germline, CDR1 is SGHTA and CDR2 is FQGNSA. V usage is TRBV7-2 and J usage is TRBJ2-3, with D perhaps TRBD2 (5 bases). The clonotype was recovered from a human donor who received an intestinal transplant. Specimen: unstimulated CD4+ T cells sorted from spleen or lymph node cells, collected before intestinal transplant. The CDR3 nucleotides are TGTGCCAGCAGCTCCCAACTAGGCACAGATACGCAGTATTTT. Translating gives CASSSQLGTDTQYF.